Included here is one T cell receptor beta chain sequence, with context. This sample is drawn from a study of blood T cell repertoires in COVID-19. This CDR3 is 17 amino acids long. The J segment lost 6 bases and the V segment lost 5 bases, leaving 12 bases of the junction unmatched. The germline gives CDR1 LNHDA, CDR2 SQIVND (reference sequence). The table came from immunoSEQ multiplex PCR; TCRdb's copy has only in-frame clones and leaves some out. The sample has about 320,000 clones, 70% to 90% seen once; the top ten hold around 6%. Sequencing was done on a sample of PBMCs or T cells enriched from blood (not recorded which). The chain employs TRBV19 and TRBJ2-2; TRBD1 matches at 10 bases. The sequence was collected from a woman aged 30 to 39 who had recovered from COVID-19. As DNA, the CDR3 is TGTGCCAGTAGTTTCTACCGGGACAGGGGTCTCTCCGGGGAGCTGTTTTTT. Its translation is CASSFYRDRGLSGELFF.